A single sample gave rise to the 22 T cell receptor beta chains below, sequenced in a study of blood T cells in healthy people across ages. The authors ran a second PCR of about 7 to 11 cycles using a sample-barcoded 5' primer and a J-beta primer mix. TCRdb analysed the 5' RACE reads with MiXCR anew, one entry per CDR3 protein. Among almost 300,000 distinct CDR3 sequences listed, roughly 27% were seen once. The sample was blood. These receptors originate from a woman between 65 and 79 years old in good health.

Only a few counts were recorded for this clonotype. The V call is TRBV28, the J call TRBJ2-4; TRBD1 matches 7 bases. The CDR3 contains 14 residues. V lost 4 bases to trimming and J lost 4 bases; unmatched junction nucleotides: 4. The germline gives CDR1 MDHEN, CDR2 SYDVKM. The CDR3 spells CASSYRDSKNIQYF. The CDR3 DNA reads as TGTGCCAGCAGTTACCGGGACAGTAAAAACATTCAGTACTTC.

In DNA, the CDR3 is TGCGCCAGCAGCTTGTTAAGCGGAGATAACAATGAGCAGTTCTTC. As protein: CASSLLSGDNNEQFF. This chain joins TRBV5-1 and TRBJ2-5, with a tentative D call TRBD2 (5 bases). The DNA end is a closer match to TRBJ2-1, so the J assignment may be wrong. The CDR3 sequence is 15 residues long. Germline V CDR1 and CDR2: SGHRS, YFSETQ.

Of note for this clonotype: This may stem from a read error, because a much larger clone lies one nucleotide away. This chain connects TRBV29-1 to TRBJ2-3; 13 nucleotides agree with TRBD2. CDR3 length equals 15 residues. Germline V lookup: CDR1 SQVTM, CDR2 ANQGSEA. The CDR3 loop reads CSVEGTSGSTDAQYF. The CDR3 coding sequence is TGCAGCGTTGAAGGGACTAGCGGGAGCACAGATGCGCAGTATTTT.

The chain recombines TRBV12-3 or TRBV12-4 with TRBJ2-3, with TRBD2 identical over 7 bases. This CDR3 region has 13 residues. V shed 4 bases, J shed 5 bases, and the junction held 3 bases outside the gene matches. The CDR3 DNA follows: TGTGCCAGCAGTTCCGCGGGAGAAGATACGCAGTATTTT. It yields the protein CASSSAGEDTQYF.

The genes are TRBV10-2 and TRBJ1-4, with D unresolved. CDR3 length: 14 amino acids. Trimming cost V 6 bases and J 7 bases, with 15 bases left between them. Germline values: CDR1 WSHSY, CDR2 SAAADI. In DNA, the CDR3 is TGCGCCAGCAGCGACACCGCGGGGAGTGAAAAACTGTTTTTT. Residues: CASSDTAGSEKLFF.

The rearrangement uses TRBV9 and TRBJ2-5; 7 positions match TRBD2. This CDR3 has 14 amino acids. Trimming cost V 0 bases and J 3 bases; bases outside gene matches: 2. The germline gives CDR1 SGDLS, CDR2 YYNGEE. The CDR3, as DNA: TGTGCCAGCAGCGTAGGTCTAGCGGAAGAGACCCAGTACTTC. It codes for CASSVGLAEETQYF.

V is TRBV5-1 and J is TRBJ2-5, with D perhaps matching TRBD2 (6 bases). The CDR3 covers 13 residues. Trimming shortened V by 4 bases and J by 4 bases, and 11 bases separated the two germline ends. Germline CDR1 SGHRS, CDR2 YFSETQ. The CDR3 protein is CASSPSGRETQYF. CDR3 in DNA: TGCGCCAGCAGCCCAAGCGGGCGAGAGACCCAGTACTTC.

This clonotype was seen repeatedly, ten times or more. Relative to the germline gene, one junction end is altered; a read error may explain this. This chain connects TRBV12-3 or TRBV12-4 to TRBJ2-4; D not resolved. The CDR3 spans 12 residues. This CDR3 reads CASSLVRGPGLF. The CDR3 DNA reads TGTGCCAGCAGTTTGGTAAGAGGACCTGGTCTCTTC.

Comments on this clonotype: Germline is not matched at one junction end, which may reflect a read error. The CDR3 region has the DNA TGCGCCAGCAGTGAGTCGACTAGCGGGACCACCCTAGACTTC. This codes for CASSESTSGTTLDF. The chain uses TRBV10-2 and TRBJ2-5; TRBD2 matches 11 bases. Per germline, CDR1 WSHSY and CDR2 SAAADI. This CDR3 has 14 amino acids.

This clonotype was observed a handful of times. This CDR3 is CASSQDNIVVSRNEQFF. The CDR3, as DNA: TGTGCCAGCAGCCAAGATAATATTGTAGTAAGTAGGAATGAGCAGTTCTTC. The V gene is TRBV3-1, the J gene TRBJ2-1; D remains unclear. The CDR3 has 17 residues. Trimming left V 0 bases short and J 7 bases short, with 19 bases between. The germline gives CDR1 LGHDT, CDR2 YNNKEL (reference sequence).

This clonotype was counted many times. This rearrangement joins TRBV3-1 to TRBJ2-4, with 10 bases lining up with TRBD2. Germline V gives CDR1 LGHDT, CDR2 YNNKEL (reference sequence). V lost 2 bases to trimming and J lost 8 bases; unmatched junction nucleotides: 9. The CDR3 has 16 amino acids. The CDR3 nucleotides are TGTGCCAGCAGCCAAATGGACCGACTAGCGGGTGACATTCAGTACTTC. Translated, it gives CASSQMDRLAGDIQYF.

The V call is TRBV29-1, the J call TRBJ2-1; TRBD2 agrees at 8 bases. V trimming: 4 bases; J trimming: 3 bases; junction bases outside the gene matches: 8. The CDR3 is made up of 15 amino acids. Germline V gene data show CDR1 as SQVTM and CDR2 as ANQGSEA. CDR3 in DNA: TGCAGCGTTGGATCAAAACTAGCGGTCTACAATGAGCAGTTCTTC. Protein product: CSVGSKLAVYNEQFF.

The chain employs TRBV9 and TRBJ2-1; D unclear. The CDR3 covers 16 residues. The ends were cut back, 5 bases at V and 1 base at J, with 16 bases in the middle. Germline V gives CDR1 SGDLS, CDR2 YYNGEE. This CDR3 reads CASSPFPVGSYNEQFF. The CDR3, as DNA: TGTGCCAGCAGTCCTTTCCCGGTGGGGTCCTACAATGAGCAGTTCTTC.

This clonotype appeared a few times. The genes are TRBV28 and TRBJ2-5; tentatively, D is TRBD1 (6 bases). The germline V gene has CDR1 MDHEN and CDR2 SYDVKM. V was clipped by 2 bases and J by 2 bases, with 9 bases between them. CDR3 size: 14 residues. For the CDR3, the DNA is TGTGCCAGCAGTTTACCACAGGGACAAGAGACCCAGTACTTC. Protein: CASSLPQGQETQYF. Full variable domain (outside the CDR3, taken from reference TRBV28 and TRBJ2-5): DVKVTQSSRYLVKRTGEKVFLECVQDMDHENMFWYRQDPGLGLRLIYFSYDVKMKEKGDIPEGYSVSREKKERFSLILESASTNQTSMYLCASSLPQGQETQYFGPGTRLLVL.

The chain is built from TRBV4-2 and TRBJ2-6, with D possibly matching TRBD2 (5 bases). The CDR3 has 17 amino acids. Germline V gene sequence: CDR1 LGHNA, CDR2 YNFKEQ. V shed 0 bases and J shed 6 bases, with 15 bases lying between them. CDR3 nucleotides: TGTGCCAGCAGCCAAGACGGGAACCGGATAATGGCCAACGTCCTGACTTTC. Translation gives CASSQDGNRIMANVLTF.

This clonotype was observed many times. V usage is TRBV29-1 and J usage is TRBJ2-5, with 8 bases aligning to TRBD2. Near its end, the DNA agrees better with TRBJ2-1, so the J call may be wrong. This CDR3 is built from 15 residues. Germline CDR1 reads SQVTM; CDR2 reads ANQGSEA. In DNA form, the CDR3 reads TGCAGCGTTGAGGACCTTTTGAGCGGGGGCAATGAGCAGTTCTTC. It codes for CSVEDLLSGGNEQFF.

This clonotype was picked up many times. V and J are TRBV21-1 and TRBJ2-1; the D call of TRBD1 is as the table states it, not checked on the DNA. TRBV21-1 is a known pseudogene. CDR3 length: 14 amino acids. CDR3 coding DNA: TGTGCCAGCAGCAGATTGGACGGGGGGAATGAGCAGTTCTTC. It encodes CASSRLDGGNEQFF.

The chain combines TRBV20-1 with TRBJ2-1; 9 bases are a match to TRBD2. The CDR3 is made up of 16 amino acids. V lost 1 base, J lost 5 bases, and 9 bases stayed unmatched. The V gene's germline CDR1 is DFQATT and CDR2 SNEGSKA (reference sequence). The CDR3 DNA reads TGCAGTGCTAGAGGCCCGACTAGCGGAGAAGACAATGAGCAGTTCTTC. Residues: CSARGPTSGEDNEQFF.

The J gene is TRBJ2-5, the V gene TRBV5-1, with D perhaps given as TRBD1 or TRBD2 (5 bases each). The end of the DNA aligns better with TRBJ2-1, so the J call may be wrong. This CDR3 is built from 14 residues. CDR1 is SGHRS and CDR2 is YFSETQ in the germline V gene. The CDR3 reads CASSFGARPSEQFF. CDR3 nucleotide sequence: TGCGCCAGCAGCTTCGGGGCCCGACCGAGTGAGCAGTTCTTC.

The gene calls are TRBV6-2 or TRBV6-3 and TRBJ1-1; D call uncertain. The germline gives CDR1 MNHEY, CDR2 SVGEGT. The CDR3 runs to 13 residues. Trimming left V 2 bases short and J 2 bases short, with 6 bases between. The CDR3, as DNA: TGTGCCAGCAGTTACGTTCCTAACACTGAAGCTTTCTTT. Amino acids: CASSYVPNTEAFF.

The V and J genes are TRBV20-1 and TRBJ2-5; 11 positions agree with TRBD2. Germline CDR1 and CDR2: DFQATT and SNEGSKA (reference sequence). The CDR3 has 15 amino acids. V dropped 6 bases and J dropped 5; count of bases not matched to a gene: 11. The DNA of the CDR3 is TGCAGTGCCAACTGGCTAGCGGGAGGATATGAGACCCAGTACTTC. Its translation is CSANWLAGGYETQYF.

This clonotype occurred a few times. The rearrangement links TRBV2 to TRBJ1-1, with D possibly being TRBD1 (5 bases). CDR1 and CDR2 from the germline V gene are SNHLY and FYNNEI. The V gene lost 2 bases and the J gene lost 4 bases, with 11 bases spanning the gap. The length of the CDR3 is 14 residues. The CDR3 nucleotides read TGTGCCAGCAGTGAAAGGGGTGGGGGCACTGAAGCTTTCTTT. It is translated as CASSERGGGTEAFF. Using reference TRBV2 and TRBJ1-1 for the parts outside the CDR3, the full variable domain is EPEVTQTPSHQVTQMGQEVILRCVPISNHLYFYWYRQILGQKVEFLVSFYNNEISEKSEIFDDQFSVERPDGSNFTLKIRSTKLEDSAMYFCASSERGGGTEAFFGQGTRLTVV.